This record looks at one T cell receptor (beta chain) sequence and its context. Its antigen is still unknown. The sample belongs to a study of T cell responses to AZD1222 COVID-19 vaccine. About the study: Researchers grouped second doses given at about 4 or about 12 weeks into one pool.

The assay was immunoSEQ multiplex PCR, and TCRdb's table has in-frame clones only and misses some. The table records approximately 76,000 clones, 82% of them present only once. Study results and caveats: Spike-specific TCR breadth and depth went up after people got two AZD1222 doses. No repertoire was sampled before or during the peak T cell response, only after it.

CDR3 length: 14 residues. Trimming cost V 4 bases and J 5 bases; bases outside gene matches: 6. Germline V gene lookup returns CDR1 SGHTS and CDR2 YDEGEE. The chain couples TRBV5-8 to TRBJ1-5, with 7 bases identical to TRBD1. The sequenced sample was peripheral blood, obtained on day 0 of AZD1222 vaccination. The sequence was collected from an adult in good health. The CDR3 sequence is CASSDGTVYQPQHF. The CDR3 nucleotides read TGTGCCAGCAGCGACGGGACAGTTTATCAGCCCCAGCATTTT.